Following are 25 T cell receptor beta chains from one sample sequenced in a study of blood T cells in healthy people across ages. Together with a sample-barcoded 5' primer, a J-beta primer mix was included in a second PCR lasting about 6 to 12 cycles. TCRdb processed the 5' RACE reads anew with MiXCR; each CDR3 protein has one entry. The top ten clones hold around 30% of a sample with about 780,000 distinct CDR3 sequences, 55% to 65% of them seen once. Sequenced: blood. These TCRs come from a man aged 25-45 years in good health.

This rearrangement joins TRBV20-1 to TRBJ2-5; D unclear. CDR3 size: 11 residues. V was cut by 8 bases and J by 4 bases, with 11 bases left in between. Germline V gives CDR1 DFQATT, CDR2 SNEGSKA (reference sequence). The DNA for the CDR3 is TGCAGTACTAACCTCGGAGAGACCCAGTACTTC. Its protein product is CSTNLGETQYF.

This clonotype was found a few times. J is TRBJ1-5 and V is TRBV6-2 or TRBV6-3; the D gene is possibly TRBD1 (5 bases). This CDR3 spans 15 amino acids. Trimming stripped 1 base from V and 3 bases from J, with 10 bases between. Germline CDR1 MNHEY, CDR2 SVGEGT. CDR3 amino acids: CASSYLRGYNQPQHF. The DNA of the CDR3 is TGTGCCAGCAGTTACTTAAGGGGATACAATCAGCCCCAGCATTTT.

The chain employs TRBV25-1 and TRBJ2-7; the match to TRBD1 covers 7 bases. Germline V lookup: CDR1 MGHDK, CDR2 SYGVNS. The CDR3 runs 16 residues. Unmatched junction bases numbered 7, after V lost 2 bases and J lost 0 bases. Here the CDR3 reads CASSEHADRTSYEQYF. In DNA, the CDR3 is TGTGCCAGCAGTGAACATGCGGACAGGACCTCCTACGAGCAGTACTTC.

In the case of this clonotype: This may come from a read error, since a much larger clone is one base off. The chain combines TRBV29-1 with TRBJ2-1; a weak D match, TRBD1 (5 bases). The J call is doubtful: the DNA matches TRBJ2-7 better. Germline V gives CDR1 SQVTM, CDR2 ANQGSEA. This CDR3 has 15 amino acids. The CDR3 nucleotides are TGCAGCGTTGTGGGCGACAGTCGCTCCTACAATGAGCAGTACTTC. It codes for CSVVGDSRSYNEQYF.

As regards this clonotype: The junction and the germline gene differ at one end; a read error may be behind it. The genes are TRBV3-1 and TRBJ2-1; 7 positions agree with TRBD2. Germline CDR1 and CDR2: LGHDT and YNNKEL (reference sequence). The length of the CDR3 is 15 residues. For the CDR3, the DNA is TGTGCCAGCAGCCAAGACGCGGGGGTATACAATAAGCAGTTCTTC. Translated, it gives CASSQDAGVYNKQFF.

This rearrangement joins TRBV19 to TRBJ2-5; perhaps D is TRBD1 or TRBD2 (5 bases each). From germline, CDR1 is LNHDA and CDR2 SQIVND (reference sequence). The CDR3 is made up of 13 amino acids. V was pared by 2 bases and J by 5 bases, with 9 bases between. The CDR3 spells CASSIQGRETQYF. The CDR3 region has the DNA TGTGCCAGTAGTATACAGGGACGGGAGACCCAGTACTTC. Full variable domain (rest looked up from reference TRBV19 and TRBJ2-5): DGGITQSPKYLFRKEGQNVTLSCEQNLNHDAMYWYRQDPGQGLRLIYYSQIVNDFQKGDIAEGYSVSREKKESFPLTVTSAQKNPTAFYLCASSIQGRETQYFGPGTRLLVL.

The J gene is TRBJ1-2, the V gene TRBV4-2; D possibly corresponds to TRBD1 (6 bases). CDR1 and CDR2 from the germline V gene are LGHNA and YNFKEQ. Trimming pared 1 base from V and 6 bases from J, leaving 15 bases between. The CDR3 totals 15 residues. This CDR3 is CASSQGFGGQDGYTF. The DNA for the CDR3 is TGTGCCAGCAGCCAAGGCTTTGGGGGGCAGGATGGCTACACCTTC.

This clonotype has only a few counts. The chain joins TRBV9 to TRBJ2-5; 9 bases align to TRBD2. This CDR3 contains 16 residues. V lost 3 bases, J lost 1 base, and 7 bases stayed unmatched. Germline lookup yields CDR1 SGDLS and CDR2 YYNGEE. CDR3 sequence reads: CASSAGGRGGQETQYF. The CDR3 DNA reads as TGTGCCAGCAGCGCCGGTGGGCGGGGGGGCCAAGAGACCCAGTACTTC.

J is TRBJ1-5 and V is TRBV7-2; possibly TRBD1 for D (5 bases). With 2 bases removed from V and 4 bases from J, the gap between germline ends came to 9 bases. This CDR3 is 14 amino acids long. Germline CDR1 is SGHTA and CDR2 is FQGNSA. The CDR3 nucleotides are TGTGCCAGCAGCTTACAGGGCAGGAATCAGCCCCAGCATTTT. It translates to CASSLQGRNQPQHF.

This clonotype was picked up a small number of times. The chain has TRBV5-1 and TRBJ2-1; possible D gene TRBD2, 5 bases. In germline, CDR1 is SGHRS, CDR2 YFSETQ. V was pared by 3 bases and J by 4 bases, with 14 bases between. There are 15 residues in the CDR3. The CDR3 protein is CASSSTGELYNEQFF. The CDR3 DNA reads TGCGCCAGCAGCTCGACCGGGGAACTTTACAATGAGCAGTTCTTC.

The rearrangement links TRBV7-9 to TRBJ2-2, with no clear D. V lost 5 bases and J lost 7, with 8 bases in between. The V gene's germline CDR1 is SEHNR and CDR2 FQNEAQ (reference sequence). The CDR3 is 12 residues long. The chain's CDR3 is CASSLQDGELFF. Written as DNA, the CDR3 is TGTGCCAGCAGCCTCCAAGACGGGGAGCTGTTTTTT.

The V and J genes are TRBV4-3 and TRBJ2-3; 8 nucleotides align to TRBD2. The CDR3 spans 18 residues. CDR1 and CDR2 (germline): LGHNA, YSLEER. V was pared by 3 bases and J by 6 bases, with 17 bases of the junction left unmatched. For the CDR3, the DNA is TGCGCCAGCAGCCATGCGGGGCTTGGGAGCGGGGGCGCCGATACGCAGTATTTT. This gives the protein CASSHAGLGSGGADTQYF.

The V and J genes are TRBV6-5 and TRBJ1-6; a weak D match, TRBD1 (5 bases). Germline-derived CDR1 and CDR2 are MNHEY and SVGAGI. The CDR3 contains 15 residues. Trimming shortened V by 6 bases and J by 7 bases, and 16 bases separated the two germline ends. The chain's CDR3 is CASSYARGRNSPLHF. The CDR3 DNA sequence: TGTGCCAGCAGCTACGCCCGGGGGAGGAATTCACCCCTCCACTTT.

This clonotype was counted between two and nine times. The CDR3 sequence is CASSQGDSGGLTDTQYF. In DNA, the CDR3 is TGCGCCAGCAGCCAAGGAGATAGCGGCGGATTGACAGATACGCAGTATTTT. The gene calls are TRBV4-1 and TRBJ2-3; D may be TRBD2 (6 bases). V was trimmed by 1 base and J by 3 bases, leaving 17 bases between them. Germline CDR1 MGHRA, CDR2 YSYEKL. CDR3 length: 17 residues.

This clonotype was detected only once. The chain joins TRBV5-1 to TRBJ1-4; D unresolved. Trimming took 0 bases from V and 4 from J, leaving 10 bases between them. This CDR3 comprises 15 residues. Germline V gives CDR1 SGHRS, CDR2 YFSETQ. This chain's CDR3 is CASSLAGESNEKLFF. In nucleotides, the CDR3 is TGCGCCAGCAGCTTGGCCGGGGAAAGTAATGAAAAACTGTTTTTT.

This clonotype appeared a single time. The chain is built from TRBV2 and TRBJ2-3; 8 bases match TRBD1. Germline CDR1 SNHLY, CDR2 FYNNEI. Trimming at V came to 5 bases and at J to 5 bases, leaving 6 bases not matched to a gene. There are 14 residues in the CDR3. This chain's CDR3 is CASSFGQGRDTQYF. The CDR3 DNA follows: TGTGCCAGCAGTTTTGGACAGGGCCGAGATACGCAGTATTTT.

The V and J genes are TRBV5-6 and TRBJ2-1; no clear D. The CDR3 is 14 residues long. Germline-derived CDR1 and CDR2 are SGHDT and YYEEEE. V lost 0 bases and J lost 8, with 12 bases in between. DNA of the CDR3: TGTGCCAGCAGCTTGGGGGCGGCTGGGGATGAGCAGTTCTTC. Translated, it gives CASSLGAAGDEQFF. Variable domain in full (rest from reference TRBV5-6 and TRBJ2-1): DAGVTQSPTHLIKTRGQQVTLRCSPKSGHDTVSWYQQALGQGPQFIFQYYEEEERQRGNFPDRFSGHQFPNYSSELNVNALLLGDSALYLCASSLGAAGDEQFFGPGTRLTVL.

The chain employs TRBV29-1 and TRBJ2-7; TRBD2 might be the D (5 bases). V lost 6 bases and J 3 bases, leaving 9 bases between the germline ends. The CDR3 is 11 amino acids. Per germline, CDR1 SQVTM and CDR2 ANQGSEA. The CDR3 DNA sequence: TGCAGCGTCTCCCGGGGCTACGAGCAGTACTTC. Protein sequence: CSVSRGYEQYF.

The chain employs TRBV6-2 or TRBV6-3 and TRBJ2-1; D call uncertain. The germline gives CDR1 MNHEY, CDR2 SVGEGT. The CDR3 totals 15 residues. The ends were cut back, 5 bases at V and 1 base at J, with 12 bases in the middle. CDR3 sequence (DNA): TGTGCCAGCAGTCCCCGGGCGTTGTCCTACAATGAGCAGTTCTTC. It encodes CASSPRALSYNEQFF.

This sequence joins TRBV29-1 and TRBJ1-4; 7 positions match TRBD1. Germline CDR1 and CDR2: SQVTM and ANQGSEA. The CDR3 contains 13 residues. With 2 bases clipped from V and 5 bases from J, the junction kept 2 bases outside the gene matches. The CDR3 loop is CSVETGENEKLFF. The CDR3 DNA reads TGCAGCGTTGAAACAGGGGAGAATGAAAAACTGTTTTTT. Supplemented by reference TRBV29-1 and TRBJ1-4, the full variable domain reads SAVISQKPSRDICQRGTSLTIQCQVDSQVTMMFWYRQQPGQSLTLIATANQGSEATYESGFVIDKFPISRPNLTFSTLTVSNMSPEDSSIYLCSVETGENEKLFFGSGTQLSVL.

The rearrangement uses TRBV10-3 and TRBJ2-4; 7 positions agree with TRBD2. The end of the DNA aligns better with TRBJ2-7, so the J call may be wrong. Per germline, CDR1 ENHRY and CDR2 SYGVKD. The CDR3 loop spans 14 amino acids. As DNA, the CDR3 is TGTGCCATCAGTGACGCGGGGGAGAGCTACGAGCAGTACTTC. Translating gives CAISDAGESYEQYF.

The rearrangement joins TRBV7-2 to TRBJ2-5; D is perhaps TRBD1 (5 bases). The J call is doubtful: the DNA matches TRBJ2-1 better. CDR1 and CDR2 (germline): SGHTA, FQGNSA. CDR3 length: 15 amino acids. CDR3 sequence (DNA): TGTGCCAGCAGCCTAATAAACAGGATCCAAGAGACCCAGTTCTTC. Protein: CASSLINRIQETQFF.

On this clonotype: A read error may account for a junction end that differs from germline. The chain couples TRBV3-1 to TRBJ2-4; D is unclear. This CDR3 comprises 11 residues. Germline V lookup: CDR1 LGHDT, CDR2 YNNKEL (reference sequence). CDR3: CAGSHLNIQYF. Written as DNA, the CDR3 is TGTGCCGGCAGCCATTTAAACATTCAGTACTTC.

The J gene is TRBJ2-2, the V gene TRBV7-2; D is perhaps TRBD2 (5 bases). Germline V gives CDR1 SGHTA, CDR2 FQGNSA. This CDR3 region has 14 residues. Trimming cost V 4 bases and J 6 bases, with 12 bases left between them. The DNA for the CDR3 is TGTGCCAGCAGCTCCCGACTAAACCCCGGGGAGCTGTTTTTT. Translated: CASSSRLNPGELFF. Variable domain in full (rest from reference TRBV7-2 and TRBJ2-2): GAGVSQSPSNKVTEKGKDVELRCDPISGHTALYWYRQSLGQGLEFLIYFQGNSAPDKSGLPSDRFSAERTGGSVSTLTIQRTQQEDSAVYLCASSSRLNPGELFFGEGSRLTVL.

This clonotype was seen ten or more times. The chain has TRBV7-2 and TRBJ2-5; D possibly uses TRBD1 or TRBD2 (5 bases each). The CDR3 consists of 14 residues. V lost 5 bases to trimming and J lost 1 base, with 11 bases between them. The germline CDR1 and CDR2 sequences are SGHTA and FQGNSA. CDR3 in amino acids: CASSLPGPQETQYF. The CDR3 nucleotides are TGTGCCAGCAGCCTCCCGGGACCCCAAGAGACCCAGTACTTC. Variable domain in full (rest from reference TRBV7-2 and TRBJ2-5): GAGVSQSPSNKVTEKGKDVELRCDPISGHTALYWYRQSLGQGLEFLIYFQGNSAPDKSGLPSDRFSAERTGGSVSTLTIQRTQQEDSAVYLCASSLPGPQETQYFGPGTRLLVL.